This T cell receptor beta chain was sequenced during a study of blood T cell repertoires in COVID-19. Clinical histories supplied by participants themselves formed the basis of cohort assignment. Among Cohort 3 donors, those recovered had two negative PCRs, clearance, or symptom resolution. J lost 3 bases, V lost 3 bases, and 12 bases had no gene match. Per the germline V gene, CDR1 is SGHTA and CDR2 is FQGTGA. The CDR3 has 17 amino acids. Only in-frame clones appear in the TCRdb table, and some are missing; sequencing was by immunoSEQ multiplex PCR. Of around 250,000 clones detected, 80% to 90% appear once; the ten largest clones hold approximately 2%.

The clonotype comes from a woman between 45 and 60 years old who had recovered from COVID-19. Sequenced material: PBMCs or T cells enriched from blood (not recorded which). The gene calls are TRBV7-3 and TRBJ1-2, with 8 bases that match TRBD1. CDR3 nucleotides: TGTGCCAGCAGCTTGCGACAGGGGATGTGTAGGGACTATGGCTACACCTTC. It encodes CASSLRQGMCRDYGYTF. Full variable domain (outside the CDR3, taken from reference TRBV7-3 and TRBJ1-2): GAGVSQTPSNKVTEKGKYVELRCDPISGHTALYWYRQSLGQGPEFLIYFQGTGAADDSGLPNDRFFAVRPEGSVSTLKIQRTERGDSAVYLCASSLRQGMCRDYGYTFGSGTRLTVV.